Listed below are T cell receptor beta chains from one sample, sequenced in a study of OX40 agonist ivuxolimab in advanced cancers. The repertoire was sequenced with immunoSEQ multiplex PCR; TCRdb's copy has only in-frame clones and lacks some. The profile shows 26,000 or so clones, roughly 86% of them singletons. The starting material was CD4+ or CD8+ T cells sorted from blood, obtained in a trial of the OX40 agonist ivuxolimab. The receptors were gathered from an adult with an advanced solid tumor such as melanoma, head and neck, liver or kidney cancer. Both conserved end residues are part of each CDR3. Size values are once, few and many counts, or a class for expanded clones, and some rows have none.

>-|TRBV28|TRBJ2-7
CASSTRMGSPLEQYF
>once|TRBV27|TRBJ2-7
CASSFSGGPYEQYF
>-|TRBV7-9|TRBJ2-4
CASSPFSGGVAKNIQYF
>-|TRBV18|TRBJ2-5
CASSPLAGAEEGTQYF
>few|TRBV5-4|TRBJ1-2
CASSSPSSANYGYTF
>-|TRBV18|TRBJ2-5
CASSPGTGYGETQYF
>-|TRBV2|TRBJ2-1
CASSEGLARGEQFF
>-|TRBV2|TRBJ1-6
CASSGMSSYNSPLHF
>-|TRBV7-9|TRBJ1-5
CASSADTTSNQPQHF
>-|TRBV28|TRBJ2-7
CASSLYQTANEQYF
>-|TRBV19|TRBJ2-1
CASMKAGGNNEQFF
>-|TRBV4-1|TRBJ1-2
CASSQGAYGYTF
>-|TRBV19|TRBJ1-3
CASSIAAAGGPGNTIYF
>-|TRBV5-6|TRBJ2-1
CASSEGGPYNEQFF
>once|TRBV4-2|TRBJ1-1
CASSQDPEEGYTEAFF
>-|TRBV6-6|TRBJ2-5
CASSYTGQEETQYF
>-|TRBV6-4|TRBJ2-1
CASSDGLRNEQFF
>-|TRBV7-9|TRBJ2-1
CASSLPYNEQFF
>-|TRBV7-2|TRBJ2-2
CASSLDPGPGELFF
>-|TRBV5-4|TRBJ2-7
CASSEGPSSYEQYF
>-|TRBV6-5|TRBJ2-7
CASSPLAGGGNEQYF
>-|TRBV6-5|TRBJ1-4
CASSSDTGRDEKLFF
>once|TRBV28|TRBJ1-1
CASRLPGGVNEAFF
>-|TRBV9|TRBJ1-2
CASSSEGRGGGYTF
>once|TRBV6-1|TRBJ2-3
CASSEALQGPDTQYF
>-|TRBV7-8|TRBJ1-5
CASSQTRDGSNQPQHF
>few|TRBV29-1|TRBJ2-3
CSVERVNSDTQYF
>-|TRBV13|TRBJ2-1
CASSPAHEQFF